This T cell receptor (beta chain) came from a study of T-cell reconstitution after alpha-beta-depleted transplantation in children. Findings of the study overall: At the one-year point after transplant, T-cell counts and TCRbeta diversity were found to come mostly from T cells that had been newly produced.

A word on this clonotype: Its target is unknown.

Germline assignment: CDR1 DFQATT and CDR2 SNEGSKA (reference sequence). This CDR3 has 16 amino acids. The V and J ends lost 2 bases and 4 bases, in that order; junction bases with no gene match: 10. Preparation of the TCRbeta library was carried out with unique molecular identifiers. TCRdb recomputed calls from the PCR reads with MiXCR, one row per CDR3 protein. The sample carries around 600,000 distinct CDR3 sequences, approximately 22% recorded once. The starting material was PBMCs, mostly from graft donor cells, obtained 360 days after TCRalphabeta/CD19-depleted stem cell transplant. The chain joins TRBV20-1 to TRBJ2-5, with 10 nucleotides matching TRBD2. This TCR came from a boy in the first two years of life who had a stem cell transplant for acute myeloid leukemia, so the T cells may come from the graft donor. CDR3 bases: TGCAGTGCTAGACGGTCTAGCGGGGGCCCCCGAGAGACCCAGTACTTC. Amino acid sequence: CSARRSSGGPRETQYF.